Reported below is one T cell receptor beta chain. Its antigen is undetermined. One entry per CDR3 protein, called by TCRdb with MiXCR from the 5' RACE reads. This sample yields hundreds of thousands of distinct CDR3 sequences, of which roughly an eighth are seen a single time; less than 25% belongs to the top ten. The sample comes from a study of T-cell memory formation after mild COVID-19. Study-level findings and limits: Memory sampled before infection contained some responding clones, suggesting cross-reactive memory joined. Second-wave clones reaching peak frequency on day 37 lacked confirmed SARS-CoV-2 specificity. Mostly located in CM and EM were contracting CD4+ clones, with contracting CD8+ clones located in EMRA. Clones contracting over day 15 to 85 were CD4/CD8 balanced, with later expanders leaning CD4+.

The V end lost 2 bases, the J end lost 8 bases, and 16 bases lay between the germline ends. CDR3 size: 16 residues. Germline-derived CDR1 and CDR2 are SNHLY and FYNNEI. The sequenced material came from PBMCs or a T cell subset sorted from them (not recorded which). The sequence was collected from a man younger than 35 who had mild COVID-19 (a few samples of this study predate the infection). Cell type and time point are not known. V and J are TRBV2 and TRBJ1-6; a weak D match, TRBD1 (5 bases). The CDR3 is CASSEYQGSLHSPLHF. The CDR3, as DNA: TGTGCCAGCAGTGAATACCAGGGCTCTTTGCATTCACCCCTCCACTTT.